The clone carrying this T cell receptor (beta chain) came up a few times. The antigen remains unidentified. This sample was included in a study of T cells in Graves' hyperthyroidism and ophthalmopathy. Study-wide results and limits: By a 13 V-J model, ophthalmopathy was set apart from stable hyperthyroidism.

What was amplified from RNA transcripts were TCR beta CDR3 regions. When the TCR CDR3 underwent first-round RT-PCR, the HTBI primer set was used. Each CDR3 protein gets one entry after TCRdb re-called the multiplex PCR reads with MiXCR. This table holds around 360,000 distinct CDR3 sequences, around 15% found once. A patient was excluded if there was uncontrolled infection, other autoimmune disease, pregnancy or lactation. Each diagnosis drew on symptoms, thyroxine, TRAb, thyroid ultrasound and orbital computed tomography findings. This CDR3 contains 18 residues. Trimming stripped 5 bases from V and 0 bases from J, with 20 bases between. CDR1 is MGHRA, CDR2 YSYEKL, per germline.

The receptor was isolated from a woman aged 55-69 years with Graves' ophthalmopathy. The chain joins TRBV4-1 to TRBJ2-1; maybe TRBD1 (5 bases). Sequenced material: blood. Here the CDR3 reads CASSKSLPQGSSYNEQFF. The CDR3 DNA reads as TGCGCCAGCAGCAAGTCCCTCCCTCAGGGCAGCTCCTACAATGAGCAGTTCTTC.